This T cell receptor beta chain emerged from a study of post-analysis software for immune sequencing data. Study-level background: The disease courses covered relapsing-remitting, secondary progressive and progressive-relapsing multiple sclerosis. Study-wide results and limits: By F measure, samples from a shared preparation batch strongly co-clustered. Patients had higher frequencies than controls of about five TRBV segments, including TRBV5-6, TRBV5-1 and TRBV20-1.

cDNA libraries of TCR beta carried unique molecular identifiers. TCRdb itself ran the PCR reads through MiXCR, one entry per CDR3 protein. The sample gives approximately 250,000 distinct CDR3 sequences, 36% of which show up once; 4% to 6% is in the top ten. As for this clonotype: Its antigen is not identified.

The CDR3 has 10 amino acids. Per the germline V gene, CDR1 is MGHDK and CDR2 is SYGVNS. The clonotype was recovered from a girl between 5 and 17 years old with multiple sclerosis. The sample comprised blood. V and J are TRBV25-1 and TRBJ2-5; D unclear. TRBJ2-7 explains the end of the DNA better; the J call may be wrong. The CDR3 sequence: CASRSDEQYF. CDR3 sequence (DNA): TGTGCCAGCAGGAGCGACGAGCAGTACTTC.